Listed below are T cell receptor beta chains from one sample, sequenced in a study of tumor-infiltrating lymphocytes in primary liver carcinoma. TCRdb analysed the multiplex PCR reads with MiXCR anew, one entry per CDR3 protein. Found here are 40,000 or so distinct CDR3 sequences, more than 60% of them singletons; the top ten hold around two fifths. Sequenced sample: tumor-adjacent normal liver tissue. These TCRs come from a woman aged 25-40 years with primary liver carcinoma and hepatitis B virus infection. CDR3s include the opening cysteine and the closing phenylalanine or tryptophan. A D gene is named only where the DNA matches it firmly. Only some rows state a clone size, as once, few, many or a class for expanded clones.

- - TRBJ2-7 TRBV6-5 TGTACCAGCAGCTGGGACTCGACGGGCGGTTACGAGCAGTACTTC CTSSWDSTGGYEQYF
TRBD1 - TRBJ2-1 TRBV7-3 TGTGCCAGCAGCCCGTTGGACAGGGGGAATGAGCACTTCTTC CASSPLDRGNEHFF
- - TRBJ2-5 TRBV4-1 TGTGTCAGCAGCCAAGAAGAGAGGGGGGGTGAGATCCAGTACTTC CVSSQEERGGEIQYF
TRBD2 many TRBJ2-1 TRBV10-3 TGTGCCATCAGTGAGTCGGCAGCGGGAGCCTACAATGAGCAGTTCTTC CAISESAAGAYNEQFF
- once TRBJ1-1 TRBV12-3/TRBV12-4 TGTGCCAGCAGTTCTCAGGGGATGAACACTGAACGTTTCTTT CASSSQGMNTERFF
- - TRBJ1-1 TRBV6-6 TGTGCCAGCAATTCGTACAGGCTGAACACTGAAGCTTTCTTT CASNSYRLNTEAFF
- - TRBJ1-4 TRBV6-5 TGTGCCAGCAGTGACCAGGGGCTCTATGGCAATGAAAAACTGATTTTT CASSDQGLYGNEKLIF
TRBD2 - TRBJ2-1 TRBV5-4 TGTACCAGCAGCCCGCCCACTAGCGGGAGGGCCTCGTTCTACAATGAGCAGTTCTTC CTSSPPTSGRASFYNEQFF
- - TRBJ1-5 TRBV2 TGTGCCAGCAGTGAGAACGGGTTCAATCAGCCCCAGCATTTT CASSENGFNQPQHF
TRBD1 many TRBJ1-5 TRBV10-2 TGCGCCAGCAGTGAGTCCGACAGGGCTCAGCCCCAGCATTTT CASSESDRAQPQHF
- few TRBJ1-6 TRBV11-3 TGTGCCAGCAGCTTTCCGGGGACTGGGAATTCACCCCTCCACTTT CASSFPGTGNSPLHF
TRBD2 many TRBJ2-3 TRBV7-9 TGTGCCAGCAGCCGGTTACTAGCGGGAGCAGATACGCAGTATTTT CASSRLLAGADTQYF
- - TRBJ2-6 TRBV6-2/TRBV6-3 TGTGCCAGCAGTCGAGGACTAAGTGGGGTCAACATCCTGACTTTC CASSRGLSGVNILTF
TRBD1 many TRBJ1-5 TRBV6-6 TGTGCCAGCAGTTTACAGGGGCACGGCGGGGGATATCAGCCCCAGCATTTT CASSLQGHGGGYQPQHF
TRBD1 - TRBJ1-1 TRBV6-1 TGTGCCGGCAGTGCGAGGGGACAGGAAGCTTTCTTT CAGSARGQEAFF
- - TRBJ2-7 TRBV6-1 TGTGTTAGCAGTGGAGGATCCCGGACAGCCGGTCGCGGGCAGTACTTC CVSSGGSRTAGRGQYF
- - TRBJ2-2 TRBV11-3 TGTGCCAGCAGCTTGACTTCCATTGGAGTGGGCGGGGAGCTGTTTTTT CASSLTSIGVGGELFF
TRBD2 - TRBJ2-1 TRBV11-2 TGTGGCAGCAGCTTAGGGGTTAGCGGGAGTGTTTTCGATGAGCAGTTCTTC CGSSLGVSGSVFDEQFF
- - TRBJ2-3 TRBV7-3 TGTGCCAGCAGCCTTGGTGAAGCGCGCATAGATACGCAGTATTTT CASSLGEARIDTQYF
- few TRBJ2-7 TRBV11-1 TGTGTCAGCAGCTTAGCGACTGCCTCCTACGAACAGTACTTC CVSSLATASYEQYF
- - TRBJ2-4 TRBV4-1 TGCGCCAGCAGTCCAGGGATGAATAGGGACACGAACAAGTGGTACTTC CASSPGMNRDTNKWYF
- - TRBJ2-6 TRBV5-6 TGTGCCAGCAGCCATGACAGCAGCTTCTCTGGGACCAACATCCTGACTTTC CASSHDSSFSGTNILTF
TRBD1 - TRBJ2-7 TRBV13 TGTGCAAGCAGCGATGGACAGGGTTCCCACGAGCACTACTTC CASSDGQGSHEHYF
- - TRBJ1-2 TRBV7-8 TGTGCCAGCATAGGGGTTGTGGGCTACACCTTC CASIGVVGYTF
- - TRBJ1-1 TRBV11-2 TGTGCCAGCAGCCTACATCTTAAAGGGGTCGACACTGAAGCCTCCTTT CASSLHLKGVDTEASF
- many TRBJ2-1 TRBV6-1 TGTGCCAGCACCCTAGGGGGAGGGGCCTACAATGAGCAGTTCTTC CASTLGGGAYNEQFF
- - TRBJ1-1 TRBV11-3 TGTACCAGCAGCTCTAGATTGGGAACGAGGAGCACTGAAGCTTTCTTT CTSSSRLGTRSTEAFF
TRBD2 many TRBJ2-1 TRBV5-6 TGTGCCAGCAGCGCTGCCGGGACTAATTACAATGAGCAGTTCTTC CASSAAGTNYNEQFF